The T cell receptor beta chain described here comes from a study of T cells after yellow fever vaccination (dated by TCRdb to between 2019 and 2020). General notes on the study: Libraries from fractions with low cell numbers were prepared with the SMART-Seq v4 Ultra Low Input RNA kit. To track T-cell clones before and after primary and booster YFV17D yellow fever vaccination, bulk TCR alpha and beta repertoires were sequenced longitudinally. Two healthy male donors, one aged 18 to 30 and one aged 30 to 40 years, were included in the cohort. Blood samples were taken at several timepoints before and after primary and secondary immunization, and bulk PBMC replicates and cell subsets were isolated. General study outcomes and caveats: Because only a couple of donors were included in the study, the extent to which the findings can be generalized is limited. After the booster, most of the clones that had expanded following primary vaccination were detected again (96% of CD4 and roughly 90% of CD8), which suggests that memory was broadly maintained. Compared with the primary T-cell response, the secondary T-cell response was weaker but faster, peaking on day 5 rather than day 15. Because abundant contaminating clonotypes from the bulk population could be contained in FACS-sorted repertoires, computational filtering was required. A small share of clonotypes was detected in both CD4 and CD8 compartments, with the overlap likely arising from convergent recombination.

Synthesis of TCR cDNA relied on 5'RACE template switching, a step that introduced a universal primer site along with unique molecular identifiers. Priming of cDNA synthesis was performed from both the TCR alpha and TCR beta constant segments. Libraries were amplified in two PCR steps, with sample barcodes and sequencing adapters added in the second step. Sequencing of libraries was performed on Illumina HiSeq 2500 (2x100 bp) or NovaSeq (2x150 bp). In the source study's methods: MIGEC handled demultiplexing of reads and collapsing into UMI consensus sequences, while MiXCR performed V(D)J alignment. Clonotypes responding to the vaccine were identified with edgeR on replicate PBMC samples, with the criteria of FDR below 0.01 and a log2 fold change above 5 up to day 15. Each bulk clonotype was labeled CD4 or CD8 based on which sequenced repertoire, CD4 or CD8, contained the clonotype at higher abundance. TCRdb trimmed public reads at Q25 via fastp, called clones via MiXCR and kept in-frame beta chains. Rows matching on CDR3 protein sequence are summarized as one entry with the most common DNA and genes. In this record, the V and J calls reflect TCRdb's handling and not the investigators' own analysis. Counted in this sample were about 630,000 distinct CDR3 sequences; roughly 12% of them appeared once. The top ten constitute about 15% of the sample.

Taken from cysteine to phenylalanine, the CDR3 has 15 residues. Kept here is only the CDR3 DNA, which spans 45 bases and is read in frame from base 1. The germline V end is reduced by 5 bases and the J end by 4 bases; junction bases left unmatched: 7. Turning to this clonotype: Its antigen is still unknown. No base quality values were provided; no much bigger clone lies one nucleotide off.

This specimen's treatment or condition label, interpreted: live attenuated yellow fever vaccine strain. At every blood-draw timepoint, two biological replicates of bulk PBMCs were collected. A standard Ficoll-Paque protocol was used to isolate PBMCs from peripheral blood. RNA was extracted with TriZol from bulk PBMCs, CD4 and CD8 fractions, and dextramer-positive and dextramer-negative fractions. Sequencing used PBMCs, obtained on the day of the yellow fever booster vaccination. The sequence was obtained from a man aged 30 to 39 who received the YFV17D yellow fever vaccine. The V and J genes are TRBV23-1 and TRBJ2-5, and TRBD2 matches 10 of the central bases. TRBV23-1 is noted as an ORF with a role that remains uncertain. The CDR3 reads CASSVLAGVRETQYF. The DNA sequence is as follows: TGCGCCAGCAGTGTGCTAGCGGGAGTGAGAGAGACCCAGTACTTC.